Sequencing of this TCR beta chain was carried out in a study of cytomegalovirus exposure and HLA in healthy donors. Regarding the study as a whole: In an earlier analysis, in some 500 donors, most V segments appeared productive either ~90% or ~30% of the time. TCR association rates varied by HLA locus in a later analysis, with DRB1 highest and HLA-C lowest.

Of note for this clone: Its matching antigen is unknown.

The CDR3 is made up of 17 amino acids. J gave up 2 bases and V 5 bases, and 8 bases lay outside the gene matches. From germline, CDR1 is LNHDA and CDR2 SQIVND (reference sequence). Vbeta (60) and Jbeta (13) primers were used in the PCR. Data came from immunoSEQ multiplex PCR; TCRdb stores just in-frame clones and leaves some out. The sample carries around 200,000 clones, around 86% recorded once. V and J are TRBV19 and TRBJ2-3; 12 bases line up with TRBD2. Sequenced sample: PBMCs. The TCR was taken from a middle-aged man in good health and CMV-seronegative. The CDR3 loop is CASSPRLAGVNTDTQYF. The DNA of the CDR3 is TGTGCCAGTAGTCCCCGACTAGCGGGGGTCAACACAGATACGCAGTATTTT.